Here is one T cell receptor beta chain with its context. This clone's antigen is unknown. The input lacks base qualities; no much larger clone sits a single base away. This specimen's time point label, per the study, means: baseline before first vaccination. Vaccinee samples were obtained from the UK trials COV001 and COV002, which included a single-blind randomized controlled phase 2/3 trial of AZD1222 (ChAdOx1 nCoV-19) in healthy adults. Trial participant PBMC samples were collected at day 0 and day 28 after the second dose for TCRbeta chain sequencing. The CDR3 regions of human TCRbeta chains were analyzed by immunosequencing. The study's processing was this. TCRs in the repertoires were compared against a reference library of SARS-CoV-2-specific TCRs that had been generated with the MIRA antigen-specificity platform. Breadth meant the fraction of unique TCRs that were SARS-CoV-2-associated, whereas depth meant the fraction of total T cells that were SARS-CoV-2-associated. Using the MIRA data, every spike-specific TCR was mapped to the spike region that the TCR reacted to and assigned to either a CD4 or a CD8 class. Log10-transformed breadth and depth values were compared by one-way ANOVA with Sidak's multiple comparisons tests. Imported from immuneACCESS, the table was reduced by TCRdb to in-frame sequences with V and J called. These copies leave out some clones; in studies compared against another copy, an unresolved V gene accounts for under half, and the cause of the remainder is not known. V and J calls and clone size are given by that table; D and trimming were obtained from the DNA. The sample table contains approximately 91,000 clones; only one count was recorded for nearly 90% of them. The ten largest clones represent roughly 15% of the sample.

The germline V gene sets CDR1 to KGHSH and CDR2 to LQKENI. The germline ends are 6 bases apart after V is trimmed by 4 bases and J by 2 bases. The CDR3, from cysteine to phenylalanine, totals 12 residues. Kept here is only the CDR3 DNA, which spans 36 bases and is read in frame from base 1. The data are from a study of T cell responses to AZD1222 COVID-19 vaccine (dated by TCRdb to the early 2020s). About the study as a whole: AZD1222 recipients with second doses at about 4 weeks or about 12 weeks were pooled, because spike-specific TCR depth and breadth did not differ between schedules. Trial participants were enrolled by age into 18-55, 56-69 and 70-plus year subgroups, with roughly 160, 29 and 62 TCR-sequenced participants respectively. TCR sequencing was performed for about 240 trial participants, of whom roughly 200 were given two doses of AZD1222 and approximately 25 were given two doses of MenACWY control vaccine.

The study at large found these results: Conclusions about previously exposed vaccinees are limited, since just a handful of AZD1222 recipients were seropositive for SARS-CoV-2 at baseline. Epitopes outside the regions mutated in the B.1.351 and B.1.1.7 variants were reportedly recognized by nearly half of the unique spike-specific TCRs. In the small 56-69-year group, the increase in depth fell short of significance, most likely because of low power. Spike-specific TCR breadth and depth rose significantly after two AZD1222 doses compared with day 0 and with MenACWY recipients. Because no samples from the day 14 peak response were available, repertoires could be characterized only after the peak T cell response. CD4 TCRs associated with the vaccine covered the entire spike protein, and the dominant responses were in regions 160-218 and 743-854. Participants were mostly white British and included more females than males, and it was suggested by the authors that clonal diversity may have been underestimated.

The specimen was peripheral blood, collected on day 0 of AZD1222 vaccination. The receptor chain draws on TRBV18 and TRBJ2-7; the D gene is not confidently resolved. The sequence was collected from an adult in good health. The nucleotide sequence reads TGTGCCAGCTCACGAAGTGCCTACGAGCAGTACTTC. This is translated as CASSRSAYEQYF.